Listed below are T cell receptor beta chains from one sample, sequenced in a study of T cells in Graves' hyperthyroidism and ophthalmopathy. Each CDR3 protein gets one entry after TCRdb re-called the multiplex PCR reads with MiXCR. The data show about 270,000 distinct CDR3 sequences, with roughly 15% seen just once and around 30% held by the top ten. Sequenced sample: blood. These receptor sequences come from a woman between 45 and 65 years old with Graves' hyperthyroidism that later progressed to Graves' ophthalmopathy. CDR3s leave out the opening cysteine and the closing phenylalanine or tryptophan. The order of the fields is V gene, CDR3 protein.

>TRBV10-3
AISEVSYNEQF
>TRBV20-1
SPKSGTGVSGGDYEQY
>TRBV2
ASRDGYTGELF
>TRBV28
ASSLPQPSGKESEQY
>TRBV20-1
SARDSRGGFTDTQY
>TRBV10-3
AILLAGINEQF
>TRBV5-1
ASSPGQGGEQY
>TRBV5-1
ASSPPGLAGGPRKADTQY
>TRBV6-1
ASSPSGKMNTEAF
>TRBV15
ATSRKGTYYGYT
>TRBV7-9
ASGKDRGQPQH
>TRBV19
ASSYRQGRDTGELF
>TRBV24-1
ATSDFGFTTGGSEQF
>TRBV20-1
SASSGRARTGELF
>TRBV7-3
ASSPSTDRGLTGYT
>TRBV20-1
SARDVLSTRIYEQF
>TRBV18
ASSPGAATAEAF
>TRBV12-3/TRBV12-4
ASSPREDYGYT
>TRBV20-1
SARDLAQGVETQY
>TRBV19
ASSMTGGHTEAF
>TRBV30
AWSDIGTSLKNIQY
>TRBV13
ASSQQGARGYT
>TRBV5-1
ASSFSRGQGNYGYT
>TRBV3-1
ASSPGTDEKLF
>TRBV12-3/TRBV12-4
ASRTQGSGYGYT
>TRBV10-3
AISRGGLPNTEAF
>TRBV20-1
SARGAGIAYEQY
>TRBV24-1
ATSDPRVRTGEVTDTQY
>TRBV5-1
ASSLGGPLYQETQY
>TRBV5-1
ASSSPPTEQF
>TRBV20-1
SAPRATRSGYGYT
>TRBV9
ASSVGGTGSYGYT
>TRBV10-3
ATGPSSYEQY
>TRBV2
ASSEGFGVRSNQPQH